One and the same sample provided the 16 T cell receptor beta chains below, sequenced in a study of T cell responses to AZD1222 COVID-19 vaccine. Some clones are missing from TCRdb's copy, which holds only in-frame ones; the method was immunoSEQ multiplex PCR. This sample yields tens of thousands of clones, of which roughly 90% are seen a single time; 4.7% belongs to the top ten. Here the sequenced sample was peripheral blood, taken 28 days after the second AZD1222 dose. The receptor set was obtained from an adult who received the AZD1222 COVID-19 vaccine.

The chain links TRBV5-1 to TRBJ1-2, with a tentative D call TRBD1 (5 bases). The V end was cut by 5 bases, the J end by 6 bases, with 20 bases between. The CDR3 totals 15 residues. Germline V gene lookup returns CDR1 SGHRS and CDR2 YFSETQ. The CDR3 is CASRLTFGQGDGYTF. In nucleotides, the CDR3 is TGCGCCAGCAGGTTGACCTTCGGGCAGGGCGATGGCTACACCTTC. The variable domain in full, with the rest retrieved from reference TRBV5-1 and TRBJ1-2, is KAGVTQTPRYLIKTRGQQVTLSCSPISGHRSVSWYQQTPGQGLQFLFEYFSETQRNKGNFPGRFSGRQFSNSRSEMNVSTLELGDSALYLCASRLTFGQGDGYTFGSGTRLTVV.

This chain uses TRBV9 with TRBJ2-3, with 10 bases matching TRBD2. The V segment lost 4 bases and the J segment 0 bases; nucleotides outside the gene matches: 14. The CDR3 covers 19 residues. Germline values: CDR1 SGDLS, CDR2 YYNGEE. The CDR3 DNA is TGTGCCAGCAGCCCGACCCCTCGACTTAGCGGGAGGAGCACAGATACGCAGTATTTT. Translating it yields CASSPTPRLSGRSTDTQYF.

There are a few counts of this clone. The V call is TRBV10-1, the J call TRBJ1-1; 7 bases match TRBD1. CDR3 length: 11 amino acids. Germline CDR1 is WNHNN and CDR2 is SYGVQD (reference sequence). J gave up 10 bases and V 5 bases, and 4 bases lay outside the gene matches. In nucleotides, the CDR3 is TGCGCCAGCAGTCAGGGGGTTGCAGCTTTCTTT. Translated, it gives CASSQGVAAFF.

The J gene is TRBJ1-1, the V gene TRBV7-6; D is unclear. Germline CDR1 reads SGHVS; CDR2 reads FNYEAQ. V was clipped by 3 bases and J by 1 base, with 12 bases between them. The CDR3 runs 15 residues. Written as DNA, the CDR3 is TGTGCCAGCAGCTTTTCGGCAGGCTCGAACACTGAAGCTTTCTTT. Protein sequence: CASSFSAGSNTEAFF.

This chain connects TRBV10-3 to TRBJ2-7; 11 bases are a match to TRBD2. The CDR3 spans 18 residues. V lost 7 bases to trimming and J lost 6 bases; unmatched junction nucleotides: 20. Germline V CDR1 and CDR2: ENHRY, SYGVKD. The CDR3 loop is CAIKTTGTSGTPPGEQYF. The CDR3 coding sequence is TGTGCCATCAAGACAACAGGGACTAGCGGCACCCCGCCCGGCGAGCAGTACTTC.

This clone was detected once. Compared with germline, one end of the junction differs, possibly owing to a read error. V is TRBV2 and J is TRBJ2-4; D call uncertain. CDR1 SNHLY and CDR2 FYNNEI come from the germline V gene. The CDR3 consists of 11 residues. The CDR3 nucleotides are TGTACCAGCAGTGAAGGCCCCATTCAGTACTTC. Its protein product is CTSSEGPIQYF.

This chain connects TRBV7-9 to TRBJ2-4; D uncertain. The CDR3 has 13 residues. CDR1 and CDR2 from the germline V gene are SEHNR and FQNEAQ (reference sequence). V lost 10 bases and J 1 base, leaving 11 bases between the germline ends. CDR3 amino acids: CATRPLAKNIQYF. CDR3 sequence (DNA): TGTGCCACCCGTCCTCTTGCCAAAAACATTCAGTACTTC.

V usage is TRBV15 and J usage is TRBJ2-7, with TRBD2 matching over 8 bases. Germline V gene sequence: CDR1 LNHNV, CDR2 YYDKDF (reference sequence). With V trimmed by 5 bases and J by 5 bases, 11 bases remained unmatched. This CDR3 has 15 residues. CDR3 sequence (DNA): TGTGCCACCAGCGGGATGGGACTAGAGGTCGACGAGCAGTACTTC. Translating it yields CATSGMGLEVDEQYF.

This sequence joins TRBV19 and TRBJ2-7; TRBD2 matches at 12 bases. The CDR3 spans 15 residues. CDR1 and CDR2 from the germline V gene are LNHDA and SQIVND (reference sequence). With 5 bases clipped from V and 4 bases from J, the junction kept 6 bases outside the gene matches. This chain's CDR3 is CASSPRLAGEYEQYF. CDR3 nucleotides: TGTGCCAGTAGTCCCCGACTAGCGGGAGAATACGAGCAGTACTTC.

This sequence joins TRBV3-1 (or the pseudogene TRBV3-2) and TRBJ1-2; D may be TRBD1 (6 bases). Germline CDR1 reads LGHDT; CDR2 reads YNNKEL (reference sequence). V lost 0 bases to trimming and J lost 12 bases, with 17 bases between them. CDR3 size: 14 residues. CDR3 in DNA: TGTGCCAGCAGCCAAGATTCCGGGGGGCGGACTAACACCTTC. Its translation: CASSQDSGGRTNTF.

The chain links TRBV7-9 to TRBJ1-1, with TRBD1 as a possible D gene (5 bases). The CDR3 runs to 12 residues. Germline lookup yields CDR1 SEHNR and CDR2 FQNEAQ (reference sequence). Trimming took 2 bases from V and 5 from J, leaving 6 bases between them. The CDR3 here is CASSLSGTEAFF. For the CDR3, the DNA is TGTGCCAGCAGCTTATCAGGGACTGAAGCTTTCTTT.

This chain connects TRBV6-5 to TRBJ2-1; 10 bases fit TRBD2. Trimming cost V 5 bases and J 7 bases; bases outside gene matches: 8. This CDR3 contains 15 residues. Germline values: CDR1 MNHEY, CDR2 SVGAGI. CDR3 in amino acids: CASSRRTSGINEQFF. CDR3 bases: TGTGCCAGCAGTAGACGCACTAGCGGGATTAATGAGCAGTTCTTC.

V is TRBV5-6 and J is TRBJ2-1; 8 nucleotides line up with TRBD2. This CDR3 has 15 residues. Germline-derived CDR1 and CDR2 are SGHDT and YYEEEE. Trimming at V came to 2 bases and at J to 8 bases, leaving 9 bases not matched to a gene. CDR3 DNA: TGTGCCAGCAGCTTAGTCCGGGAGGGCTTTTATGAGCAGTTCTTC. This codes for CASSLVREGFYEQFF.

The chain carries TRBV13 and TRBJ2-7, with 9 bases matching TRBD2. The V gene's germline CDR1 is PRHDT and CDR2 FYEKMQ (reference sequence). The length of the CDR3 is 16 residues. V lost 4 bases, J lost 2 bases, and 9 bases stayed unmatched. CDR3 sequence (DNA): TGTGCCAGCAGCTCAAGCCTTAGCGGGAGCCCCTACGAGCAGTACTTC. It specifies CASSSSLSGSPYEQYF. The variable domain in full, with the rest retrieved from reference TRBV13 and TRBJ2-7, is AAGVIQSPRHLIKEKRETATLKCYPIPRHDTVYWYQQGPGQDPQFLISFYEKMQSDKGSIPDRFSAQQFSDYHSELNMSSLELGDSALYFCASSSSLSGSPYEQYFGPGTRLTVT.

The rearrangement links TRBV11-2 to TRBJ1-1; D remains unclear. CDR1 SGHAT and CDR2 FQNNGV come from the germline V gene. The V gene lost 0 bases and the J gene lost 1 base, with 6 bases spanning the gap. The CDR3 contains 14 residues. The DNA for the CDR3 is TGTGCCAGCAGCTTAGAACAGTGGAACACTGAAGCTTTCTTT. It is translated as CASSLEQWNTEAFF.

The chain links TRBV3-1 (or the pseudogene TRBV3-2) to TRBJ2-1; perhaps TRBD2 as D (6 bases). The germline V gene encodes CDR1 LGHDT and CDR2 YNNKEL (reference sequence). Trimming pared 2 bases from V and 6 bases from J, leaving 11 bases between. The CDR3 is 14 residues long. DNA of the CDR3: TGTGCCAGCAGCCAAACGGGAGAATCCAATGAGCAGTTCTTC. Protein product: CASSQTGESNEQFF.